This T cell receptor (beta chain) was identified in a study of cytomegalovirus exposure and HLA in healthy donors. Study-wide background: A prior study identified 110 million or so unique TCR beta sequences from some 200 million T cells. Overall study findings and caveats: The investigators catalogued 150 to 200 TCR beta chains as cytomegalovirus-associated. A few CMV-associated chains proved CMV antigen-specific in vitro.

Germline CDR1 and CDR2: LNHDA and SQIVND (reference sequence). This CDR3 has 14 residues. Trimming stripped 10 bases from V and 2 bases from J, with 16 bases between. PCR involved 60 Vbeta and 13 Jbeta primers. Assay: immunoSEQ multiplex PCR; the TCRdb copy retains only in-frame clones and omits some. Among 110,000 to 150,000 clones, roughly 80% were seen once, and the ten largest hold 4.3%. This clone showed up just once. What it recognizes is unknown. Donors sampled were nominally healthy, though unrecorded immune exposures were likely. Sequencing was carried out using PBMCs. The chain employs TRBV19 and TRBJ2-3; tentatively, D is TRBD1 (6 bases). The TCR was taken from a woman in her thirties or forties in good health and CMV-seropositive. This chain's CDR3 is CAIRDTTLTDTQYF. The DNA of the CDR3 is TGTGCCATCCGGGACACCACTCTCACAGATACGCAGTATTTT.